This T cell receptor beta chain came from a study of cytomegalovirus exposure and HLA in healthy donors. Study-level findings and limits: It was reported that the classifier diagnosed cytomegalovirus status with high specificity and sensitivity in both the original and validation cohorts.

CDR3 length equals 14 residues. With V trimmed by 3 bases and J by 2 bases, 4 bases remained unmatched. Germline CDR1 reads SGHRS; CDR2 reads YFSETQ. As to this clone: Its antigen is unidentified.

13 Jbeta primers and 60 Vbeta primers were used for the PCR. Libraries were prepared by immunoSEQ multiplex PCR; TCRdb keeps only in-frame clonotypes and omits some of them. The sample gives around 120,000 clones, around 76% of which show up once; about 29% is in the top ten. Sequenced material: PBMCs. This TCR was recovered from a man in his sixties in good health and CMV-seropositive. The chain couples TRBV5-1 to TRBJ2-5, with TRBD1 identical over 7 bases. The CDR3 region has the DNA TGCGCCAGCAGCTCAGGGGGACGTCAAGAGACCCAGTACTTC. Translation gives CASSSGGRQETQYF.